What follows are 14 T cell receptor beta chains derived from one specimen sequenced in a study of T-cell reconstitution after alpha-beta-depleted transplantation in children. The study, taken as a whole, reports: Where alpha-beta T cells came from about two months after transplant was reportedly several hundred expanded graft clones.

A library of TCRbeta sequences, prepared with unique molecular identifiers, was generated. Each CDR3 protein gets one entry after TCRdb re-called the PCR reads with MiXCR. The sample includes fewer than 35,000 distinct CDR3 sequences, nearly 6.5% of them seen just once. These receptors' antigens are unknown. This specimen consisted of peripheral blood, obtained 60 days after TCRalphabeta/CD19-depleted stem cell transplant. These receptors originate from a child under two years old who had a stem cell transplant for acute myeloid leukemia, so the T cells may come from the graft donor.

In its sample, this clonotype was seen many times. The gene calls are TRBV9 and TRBJ2-7, with D unclear. In germline, CDR1 is SGDLS, CDR2 YYNGEE. This CDR3 contains 13 residues. The V end lost 2 bases, the J end lost 1 base, and 7 bases lay between the germline ends. CDR3 DNA: TGTGCCAGCAGCGTCGACGTTTCCTACGAGCAGTACTTC. Its translation: CASSVDVSYEQYF.

This clonotype was seen ten or more times. The chain carries TRBV7-8 and TRBJ2-1; D tentatively fits TRBD1 or TRBD2 (5 bases each). CDR1 and CDR2 from the germline V gene are SGHVS and FQNEAQ. CDR3 length: 14 residues. V was shortened by 8 bases and J by 4 bases, with 15 bases between the two germline ends. The CDR3 reads CASFEGAGYNEQFF. CDR3 DNA: TGTGCCAGCTTCGAAGGGGCGGGTTACAATGAGCAGTTCTTC.

This clonotype was counted many times. The chain uses TRBV12-3 or TRBV12-4 and TRBJ2-7; D not certain. The CDR3 runs to 13 residues. Between the trimmed V and J ends, which lost 3 bases and 5 bases, there was a span of 11 bases. CDR3 sequence: CASSLVRLHEQYF. CDR3 in DNA: TGTGCCAGCAGTTTGGTCAGGCTGCACGAGCAGTACTTC.

In this sample, this clonotype turned up a few times. This sequence joins TRBV6-2 or TRBV6-3 and TRBJ2-1, with 10 positions matching TRBD1. The CDR3 sequence is 16 residues long. Germline V gives CDR1 MNHEY, CDR2 SVGEGT. V lost 3 bases and J lost 9; bases outside the gene matches: 11. The CDR3 DNA reads as TGTGCCAGCAGTTATCGTCGACAGGGGGCCATCGGTGAGCAGTTCTTC. Its translation is CASSYRRQGAIGEQFF.

This clonotype came up many times. The V gene is TRBV20-1, the J gene TRBJ1-1; D remains ambiguous. The CDR3 runs to 13 residues. The germline gives CDR1 DFQATT, CDR2 SNEGSKA (reference sequence). V was cut by 5 bases and J by 6 bases, with 16 bases left in between. The CDR3 reads CSAPGTLGPEAFF. The DNA of the CDR3 is TGCAGTGCTCCCGGCACCTTGGGCCCTGAAGCTTTCTTT.

This clonotype was picked up many times. The genes are TRBV7-9 and TRBJ2-5; TRBD2 is a possible D gene (5 bases). V lost 3 bases and J lost 5, with 13 bases in between. Germline V gene data show CDR1 as SEHNR and CDR2 as FQNEAQ (reference sequence). The length of the CDR3 is 14 residues. The CDR3: CASSFRTGWETQYF. Written as DNA, the CDR3 is TGTGCCAGCAGCTTCCGGACTGGGTGGGAGACCCAGTACTTC.

This clonotype was seen at least ten times. The J gene is TRBJ2-1, the V gene TRBV13; 8 bases agree with TRBD2. Germline V lookup: CDR1 PRHDT, CDR2 FYEKMQ (reference sequence). This CDR3 is 15 amino acids long. J lost 7 bases, V lost 5 bases, and 10 bases had no gene match. This chain's CDR3 is CASSPGLVVWNEQFF. CDR3 in DNA: TGTGCCAGCAGCCCGGGACTAGTGGTTTGGAATGAGCAGTTCTTC.

This clonotype was picked up many times. The CDR3 DNA follows: TGTGCCAGCAGCCCATTACCGGGACAGGGCCAATCTTCCCCTGGCTACACCTTC. It is translated as CASSPLPGQGQSSPGYTF. This chain links TRBV3-1 with TRBJ1-2, with 9 positions matching TRBD1. V lost 4 bases, J lost 7 bases, and 19 bases stayed unmatched. The CDR3 sequence is 18 residues long. Germline V gives CDR1 LGHDT, CDR2 YNNKEL (reference sequence).

This clonotype was seen ten or more times. The J gene is TRBJ1-2, the V gene TRBV6-5; weak D call: TRBD1 (5 bases). Per germline, CDR1 MNHEY and CDR2 SVGAGI. Trimming left V 2 bases short and J 6 bases short, with 10 bases between. CDR3 length equals 13 residues. The CDR3: CASSYETVDGYTF. The CDR3, as DNA: TGTGCCAGCAGTTACGAGACAGTGGATGGCTACACCTTC.

The sample holds many counts of this clonotype. This chain links TRBV20-1 with TRBJ2-7, with 16 bases aligning to TRBD2. Per germline, CDR1 DFQATT and CDR2 SNEGSKA (reference sequence). V lost 6 bases to trimming and J lost 4 bases; unmatched junction nucleotides: 6. This CDR3 is built from 15 residues. As DNA, the CDR3 is TGCAGTGCGTCGGGACTAGCGGGAGGGACATACGAGCAGTACTTC. Translation gives CSASGLAGGTYEQYF.

There are many counts of this clonotype. This chain connects TRBV7-2 to TRBJ2-3; D gene ambiguous. The V and J ends lost 6 bases and 2 bases respectively, with 6 bases between them. This CDR3 spans 12 amino acids. The germline CDR1 and CDR2 sequences are SGHTA and FQGNSA. The CDR3 loop is CASSGFTDTQYF. The CDR3 DNA reads as TGTGCCAGCAGTGGGTTCACAGATACGCAGTATTTT.

There are many counts of this clonotype. The rearrangement joins TRBV28 to TRBJ2-5; D is possibly TRBD2 (6 bases). There are 15 residues in the CDR3. Deletions cut 3 bases from V and 4 bases from J, with 15 bases between. Germline V CDR1 and CDR2: MDHEN, SYDVKM. The CDR3 nucleotides are TGTGCCAGCAGTTTGGGACTCTCGGAGGGAGAGACCCAGTACTTC. This sequence encodes CASSLGLSEGETQYF.

Comments on this clonotype: A much larger clone is a single base away; this may be a read error. CDR3 bases: TGTGCCAGCAGTTTTTGGGTTGAGTCTACACAGAACACCGGGGGGCTGTTTTTT. It codes for CASSFWVESTQNTGGLFF. This sequence joins TRBV12-3 or TRBV12-4 and TRBJ2-2, with TRBD2 as a possible D gene (6 bases). CDR3 length: 18 amino acids.

The chain couples TRBV7-9 to TRBJ1-5, with D perhaps matching TRBD1 (6 bases). Germline CDR1 SEHNR, CDR2 FQNEAQ (reference sequence). This CDR3 is built from 14 residues. Trimming pared 4 bases from V and 4 bases from J, leaving 11 bases between. CDR3 region: CASSSGHGNQPQHF. The CDR3 DNA sequence: TGTGCCAGCAGCTCGGGACACGGGAATCAGCCCCAGCATTTT.